This TCR beta chain was identified in a study of CD8+ T cells in alopecia areata. RNA, once extracted, was reverse transcribed into cDNA for use as the sequencing template. Data came from immunoSEQ multiplex PCR; TCRdb stores just in-frame clones and leaves some out. The sample shows about 210,000 clones, under 60% of them seen only once. Treatment denoted: oral pan-JAK inhibitor, 5-10 mg twice daily. Germline CDR1 and CDR2: MNHEY and SMNVEV (reference sequence). The CDR3 runs to 13 residues. Deletions cut 6 bases from V and 7 bases from J, with 16 bases between. The sample here was CD4+ T cells sorted from blood, taken at week 4, from a patient treated with tofacitinib. The receptor was derived from a human donor with alopecia areata. The chain couples TRBV27 to TRBJ2-7; the D call may be TRBD1 or TRBD2 (5 bases each). The CDR3 is CASRPSGTREQYF. The CDR3 nucleotides read TGTGCCAGCAGACCTTCGGGGACGAGGGAGCAGTACTTC.